This is a list of T cell receptor beta chains from one sample in a study of blood T cell repertoires in COVID-19. Libraries were prepared by immunoSEQ multiplex PCR; TCRdb keeps only in-frame clonotypes and omits some of them. The sample includes roughly 100,000 clones, around 80% of them seen just once. Material: peripheral blood. Receptor source: a woman at least 80 years old with active or convalescent COVID-19. CDR3s include the opening cysteine and the closing phenylalanine or tryptophan.

TRBV9	TRBJ1-2	CARSGGGGSSGYTF
TRBV28	TRBJ2-5	CASSFPLSGTTQGAQETQYF
TRBV12-3/TRBV12-4	TRBJ1-2	CASSPDSRRGYTF
TRBV12-3/TRBV12-4	TRBJ2-7	CASSLAQSGEQYF
TRBV28	TRBJ2-7	CASLAGVGYEQYF
TRBV2	TRBJ1-2	CASSEGTIVGYTF
TRBV3-1/TRBV3-2	TRBJ2-7	CASSQDPSLANNTYEQYF
TRBV2	TRBJ2-5	CASEQWGQGAQAQYF
TRBV3-1/TRBV3-2	TRBJ2-3	CASSPPPADTQYF
TRBV9	TRBJ1-2	CASSVARGGGRDSYGYTF
TRBV5-1	TRBJ2-1	CASSLTGDGYNEQFF
TRBV19	TRBJ2-5	CASSPIGSQETQYF
TRBV7-9	TRBJ2-3	CASRSTGLLAGKDTQYF
TRBV4-2	TRBJ2-7	CASSLADRTYEQYF
TRBV5-1	TRBJ2-3	CASSLEASGGWDTQYF
TRBV11-2	TRBJ2-7	CASSGGLAASLEQYF
TRBV19	TRBJ1-1	CASSTVTGNTEAFF
TRBV11-2	TRBJ1-1	CASSLATDLEAFF
TRBV19	TRBJ2-3	CASSINGRTDTQYF
TRBV19	TRBJ2-1	CATTPRTSGRSYNEQFF
TRBV11-3	TRBJ2-7	CASSLSGTGRAPYF
TRBV9	TRBJ2-7	CASSPRGYEQYF
TRBV28	TRBJ1-4	CASGRGEEKLFF
TRBV11-2	TRBJ2-3	CASSLSGTSGSTDTQYF
TRBV6-2/TRBV6-3	TRBJ2-7	CASSLYRERQYF
TRBV11-2	TRBJ1-3	CASSLSQVRSGNTIYF
TRBV19	TRBJ2-4	CASKWTGSTLLAKNIQYF
TRBV25-1	TRBJ1-2	CASSEFGAWGGYTF
TRBV5-1	TRBJ1-2	CASSNRDGYTF
TRBV10-3	TRBJ1-2	CAIRGGAGYGYTF
TRBV29-1	TRBJ1-4	CSVATGWGEKLFF
TRBV21-1	TRBJ1-4	CARWGANEKLFF
TRBV19	TRBJ1-2	CASSIDRTGGDYGYTF
TRBV6-5	TRBJ2-5	CASSYSGQKDGETQYF
TRBV5-5	TRBJ1-2	CASSLVWGQGANGYTF
TRBV6-6	TRBJ1-5	CASSYPDREGQPQHF
TRBV7-2	TRBJ2-2	CASSADITGELFF
TRBV6-2/TRBV6-3	TRBJ2-3	CASSYSREMYF
TRBV2	TRBJ1-4	CASQKTGVGTEKLFF
TRBV2	TRBJ2-7	CASSLGLASYEQYF
TRBV5-4	TRBJ2-2	CASSLDGSGRTGELFF
TRBV3-1/TRBV3-2	TRBJ2-5	CASSQGRTSGQETQYF
TRBV18	TRBJ1-2	CASSPPLDRDGYTF
TRBV10-3	TRBJ2-1	CAISEPSGRSYNEQFF